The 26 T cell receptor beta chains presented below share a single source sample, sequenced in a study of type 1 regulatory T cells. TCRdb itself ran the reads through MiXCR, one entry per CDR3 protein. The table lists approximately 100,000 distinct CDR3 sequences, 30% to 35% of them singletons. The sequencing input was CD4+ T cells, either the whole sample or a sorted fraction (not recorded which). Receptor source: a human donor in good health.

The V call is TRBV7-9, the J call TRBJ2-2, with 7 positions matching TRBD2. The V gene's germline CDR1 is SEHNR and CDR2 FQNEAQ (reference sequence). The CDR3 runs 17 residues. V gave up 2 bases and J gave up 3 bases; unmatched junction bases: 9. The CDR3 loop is CASSLQGGRFHTGELFF. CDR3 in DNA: TGTGCCAGCAGCTTACAGGGCGGGAGATTCCACACCGGGGAGCTGTTTTTT.

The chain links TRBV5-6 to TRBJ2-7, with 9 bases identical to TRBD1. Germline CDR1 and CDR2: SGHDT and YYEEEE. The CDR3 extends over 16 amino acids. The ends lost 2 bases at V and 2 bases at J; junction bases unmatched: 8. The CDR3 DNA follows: TGTGCCAGCAGCTTCGACACGGGACAGGGCGCCTACGAGCAGTACTTC. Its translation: CASSFDTGQGAYEQYF.

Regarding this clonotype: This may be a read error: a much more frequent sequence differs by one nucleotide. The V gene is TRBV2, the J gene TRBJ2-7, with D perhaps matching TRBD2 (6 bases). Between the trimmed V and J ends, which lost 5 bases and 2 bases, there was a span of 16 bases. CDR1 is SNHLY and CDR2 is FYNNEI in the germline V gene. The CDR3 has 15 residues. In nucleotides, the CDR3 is TGTGCCAGCAGTAACCCGGGACTGGGGGCCTACGAGCAGTACTTC. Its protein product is CASSNPGLGAYEQYF.

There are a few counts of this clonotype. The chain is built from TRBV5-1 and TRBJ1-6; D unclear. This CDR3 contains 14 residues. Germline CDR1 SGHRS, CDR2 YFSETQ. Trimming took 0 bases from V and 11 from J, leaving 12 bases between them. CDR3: CASSLDIAKAPLHF. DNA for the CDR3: TGCGCCAGCAGCTTGGACATAGCTAAGGCACCCCTCCACTTT.

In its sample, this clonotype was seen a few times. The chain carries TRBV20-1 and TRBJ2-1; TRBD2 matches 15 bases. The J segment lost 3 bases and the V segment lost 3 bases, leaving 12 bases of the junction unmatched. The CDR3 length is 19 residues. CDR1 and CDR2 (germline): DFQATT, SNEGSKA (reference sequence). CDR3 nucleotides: TGCAGTGCTAGGGCCGGGACTAGCGGGAGGACATTTCACTACAATGAGCAGTTCTTC. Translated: CSARAGTSGRTFHYNEQFF.

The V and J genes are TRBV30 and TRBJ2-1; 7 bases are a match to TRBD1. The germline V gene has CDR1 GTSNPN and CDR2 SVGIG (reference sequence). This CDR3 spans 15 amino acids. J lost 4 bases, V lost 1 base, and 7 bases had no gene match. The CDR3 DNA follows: TGTGCCTGGAGTGCCGGGACAGCCTTTTACAATGAGCAGTTCTTC. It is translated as CAWSAGTAFYNEQFF. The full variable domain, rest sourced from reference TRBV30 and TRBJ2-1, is SQTIHQWPATLVQPVGSPLSLECTVEGTSNPNLYWYRQAAGRGLQLLFYSVGIGQISSEVPQNLSASRPQDRQFILSSKKLLLSDSGFYLCAWSAGTAFYNEQFFGPGTRLTVL.

In nucleotides, the CDR3 is TGCAGTGCTGGTCAATCGACTAGCGGGATTCAAGAGACCCAGTACTTC. Its protein is CSAGQSTSGIQETQYF. V usage is TRBV20-1 and J usage is TRBJ2-5; 11 bases agree with TRBD2. J was trimmed by 2 bases and V by 5 bases; bases with no gene match: 10. This CDR3 is built from 16 residues. Germline-derived CDR1 and CDR2 are DFQATT and SNEGSKA (reference sequence).

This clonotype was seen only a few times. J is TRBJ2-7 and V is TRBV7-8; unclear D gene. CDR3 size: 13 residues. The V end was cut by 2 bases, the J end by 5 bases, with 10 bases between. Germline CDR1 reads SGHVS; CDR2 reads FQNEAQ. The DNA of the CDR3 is TGTGCCAGCAGCTTACGGGCGGATGACGAGCAGTACTTC. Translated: CASSLRADDEQYF.

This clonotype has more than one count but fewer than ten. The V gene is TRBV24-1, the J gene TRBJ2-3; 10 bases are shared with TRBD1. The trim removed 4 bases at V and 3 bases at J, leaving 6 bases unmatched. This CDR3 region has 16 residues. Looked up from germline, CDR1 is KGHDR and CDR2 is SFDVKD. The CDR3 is CATSDAGQGGTDTQYF. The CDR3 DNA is TGTGCCACCAGTGACGCAGGACAGGGGGGTACAGATACGCAGTATTTT.

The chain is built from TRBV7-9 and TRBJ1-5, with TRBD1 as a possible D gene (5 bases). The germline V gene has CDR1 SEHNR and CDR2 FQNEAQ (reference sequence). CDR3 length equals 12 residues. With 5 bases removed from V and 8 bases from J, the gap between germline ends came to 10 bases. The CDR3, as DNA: TGTGCCAGCAGCCCCGAGGGGAAGCCCCAGCATTTT. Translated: CASSPEGKPQHF. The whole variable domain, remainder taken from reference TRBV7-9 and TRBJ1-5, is DTGVSQNPRHKITKRGQNVTFRCDPISEHNRLYWYRQTLGQGPEFLTYFQNEAQLEKSRLLSDRFSAERPKGSFSTLEIQRTEQGDSAMYLCASSPEGKPQHFGDGTRLSIL.

The CDR3, as DNA: TGTGCCAGTAGGTCAGCGGGAGGTTGGACCGGGGAGCTGTTTTTT. Translated, it gives CASRSAGGWTGELFF. This rearrangement joins TRBV19 to TRBJ2-2; 9 nucleotides agree with TRBD2. Trimming cost V 6 bases and J 5 bases; bases outside gene matches: 7. From germline, CDR1 is LNHDA and CDR2 SQIVND (reference sequence). The CDR3 runs 15 residues.

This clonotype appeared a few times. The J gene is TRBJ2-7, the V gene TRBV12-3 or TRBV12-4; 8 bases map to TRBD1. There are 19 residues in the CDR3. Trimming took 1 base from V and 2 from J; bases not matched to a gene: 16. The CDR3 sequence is CASSLGAGFPGQETYEQYF. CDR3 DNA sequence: TGTGCCAGCAGTTTAGGTGCTGGGTTCCCGGGACAGGAGACCTACGAGCAGTACTTC.

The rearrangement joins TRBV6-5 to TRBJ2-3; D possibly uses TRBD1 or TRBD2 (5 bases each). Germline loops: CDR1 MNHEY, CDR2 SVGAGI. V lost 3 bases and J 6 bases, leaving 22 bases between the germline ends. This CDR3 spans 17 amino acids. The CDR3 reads CASSYTQSWGRRDTQYF. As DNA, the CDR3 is TGTGCCAGCAGTTATACCCAAAGTTGGGGCAGGAGGGATACGCAGTATTTT.

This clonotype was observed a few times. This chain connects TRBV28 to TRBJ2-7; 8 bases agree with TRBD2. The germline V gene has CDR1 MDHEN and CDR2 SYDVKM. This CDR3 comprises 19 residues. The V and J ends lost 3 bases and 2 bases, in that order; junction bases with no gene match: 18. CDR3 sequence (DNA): TGTGCCAGCAGTTTTCTACGGGAGGGGCCGGGGATTATCACCTACGAGCAGTACTTC. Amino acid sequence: CASSFLREGPGIITYEQYF.

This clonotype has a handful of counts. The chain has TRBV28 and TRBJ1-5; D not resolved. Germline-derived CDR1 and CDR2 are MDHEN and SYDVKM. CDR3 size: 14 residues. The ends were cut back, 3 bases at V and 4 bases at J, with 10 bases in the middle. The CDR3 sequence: CASSFSRRNQPQHF. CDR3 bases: TGTGCCAGCAGTTTTTCTAGGCGGAATCAGCCCCAGCATTTT.

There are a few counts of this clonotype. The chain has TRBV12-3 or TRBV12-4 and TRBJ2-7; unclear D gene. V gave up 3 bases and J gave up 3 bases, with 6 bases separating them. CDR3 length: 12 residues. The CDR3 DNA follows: TGTGCCAGCAGTTTTGACGGCTACGAGCAGTACTTC. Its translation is CASSFDGYEQYF.

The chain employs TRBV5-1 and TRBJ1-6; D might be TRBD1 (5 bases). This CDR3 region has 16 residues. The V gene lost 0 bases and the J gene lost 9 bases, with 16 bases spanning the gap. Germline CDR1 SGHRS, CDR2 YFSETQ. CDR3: CASSLESVQGGSPLHF. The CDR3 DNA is TGCGCCAGCAGCTTGGAGTCGGTGCAGGGTGGTTCACCCCTCCACTTT.

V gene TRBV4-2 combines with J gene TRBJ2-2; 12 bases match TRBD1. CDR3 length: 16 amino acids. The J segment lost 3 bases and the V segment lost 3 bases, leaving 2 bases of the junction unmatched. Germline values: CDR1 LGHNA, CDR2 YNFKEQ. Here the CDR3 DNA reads TGTGCCAGCAGCCAGGGACAGGGGGCCTACACCGGGGAGCTGTTTTTT. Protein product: CASSQGQGAYTGELFF.

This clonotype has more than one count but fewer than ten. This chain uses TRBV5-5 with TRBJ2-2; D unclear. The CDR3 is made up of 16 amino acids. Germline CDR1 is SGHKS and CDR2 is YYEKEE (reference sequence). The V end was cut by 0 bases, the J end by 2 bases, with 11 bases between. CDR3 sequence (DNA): TGTGCCAGCAGCTTGGGGCCAGCCGCTAACACCGGGGAGCTGTTTTTT. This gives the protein CASSLGPAANTGELFF.

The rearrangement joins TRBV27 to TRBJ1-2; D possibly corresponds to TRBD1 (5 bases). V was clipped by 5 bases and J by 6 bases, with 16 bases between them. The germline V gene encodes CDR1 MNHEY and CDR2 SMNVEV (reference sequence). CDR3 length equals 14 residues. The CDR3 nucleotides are TGTGCCAGCAGTCCCCGGGAGGGGAGGCATGGCTACACCTTC. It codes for CASSPREGRHGYTF.

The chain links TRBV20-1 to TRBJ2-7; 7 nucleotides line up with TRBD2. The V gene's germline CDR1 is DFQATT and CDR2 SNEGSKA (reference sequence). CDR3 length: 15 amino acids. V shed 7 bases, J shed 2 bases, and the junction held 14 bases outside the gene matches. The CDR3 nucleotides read TGCAGTGTGGAGAATCGAAGGCGGGGGACCTACGAGCAGTACTTC. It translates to CSVENRRRGTYEQYF.

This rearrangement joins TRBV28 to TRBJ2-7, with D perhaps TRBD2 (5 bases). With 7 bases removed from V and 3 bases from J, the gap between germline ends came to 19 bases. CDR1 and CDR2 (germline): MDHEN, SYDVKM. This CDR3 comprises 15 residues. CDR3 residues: CASKRTPTGNYEQYF. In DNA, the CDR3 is TGTGCCAGCAAACGGACCCCTACGGGGAACTACGAGCAGTACTTC.

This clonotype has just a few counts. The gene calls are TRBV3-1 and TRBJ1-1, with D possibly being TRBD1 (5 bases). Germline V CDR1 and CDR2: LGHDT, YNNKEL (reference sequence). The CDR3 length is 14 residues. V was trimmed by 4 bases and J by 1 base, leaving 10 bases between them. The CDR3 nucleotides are TGTGCCAGCAGCCCAGCAGGGAGGAACACTGAAGCTTTCTTT. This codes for CASSPAGRNTEAFF.

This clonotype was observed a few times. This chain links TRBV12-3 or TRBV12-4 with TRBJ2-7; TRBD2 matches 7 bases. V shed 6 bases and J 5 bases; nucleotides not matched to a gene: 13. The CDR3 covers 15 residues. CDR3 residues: CASSHAAGTEDEQYF. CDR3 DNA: TGTGCCAGCAGCCACGCAGCGGGAACGGAGGACGAGCAGTACTTC.

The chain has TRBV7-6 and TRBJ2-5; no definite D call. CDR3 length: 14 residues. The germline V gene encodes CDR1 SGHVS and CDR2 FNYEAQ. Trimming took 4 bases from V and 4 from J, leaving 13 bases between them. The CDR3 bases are TGTGCCAGCAGCTCCAGGTTAGGGTCAGAGACCCAGTACTTC. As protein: CASSSRLGSETQYF.

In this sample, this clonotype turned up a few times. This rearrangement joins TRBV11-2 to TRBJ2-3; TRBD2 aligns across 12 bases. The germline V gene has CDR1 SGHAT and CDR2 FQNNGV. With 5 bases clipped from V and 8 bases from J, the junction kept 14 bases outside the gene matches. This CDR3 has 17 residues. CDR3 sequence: CASSPQPLAGGPGTQYF. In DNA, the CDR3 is TGTGCCAGCAGCCCCCAACCTCTAGCGGGAGGGCCGGGTACGCAGTATTTT.